The 25 T cell receptor beta chains in this list originate from one sample, sequenced in a study of T cell responses to AZD1222 COVID-19 vaccine. Libraries were prepared by immunoSEQ multiplex PCR; TCRdb keeps only in-frame clonotypes and omits some of them. In the table there are roughly 90,000 clones, 70% to 90% of which are singletons. The specimen comprised peripheral blood, sampled on day 0 of AZD1222 vaccination. All receptors derive from an adult in good health.

The rearrangement joins TRBV30 to TRBJ1-1, with D possibly TRBD1 on 5 matching bases. Trimming pared 4 bases from V and 0 bases from J, leaving 12 bases between. The CDR3 sequence is 14 residues long. CDR1 is GTSNPN, CDR2 SVGIG, per germline (reference sequence). The CDR3 here is CAWNPWGMNTEAFF. CDR3 bases: TGTGCCTGGAATCCTTGGGGCATGAACACTGAAGCTTTCTTT.

This sequence joins TRBV7-8 and TRBJ2-7; D may be TRBD1 (7 bases). This CDR3 has 17 residues. The germline V and J ends were trimmed by 5 bases and 2 bases, with 22 bases remaining between them. Germline V gene data show CDR1 as SGHVS and CDR2 as FQNEAQ. The CDR3 here is CASSPSKRQGGPYEQYF. CDR3 in DNA: TGTGCCAGCAGCCCTAGCAAACGACAGGGAGGTCCCTACGAGCAGTACTTC.

The V gene is TRBV3-1 (or the pseudogene TRBV3-2), the J gene TRBJ2-3, with TRBD2 identical over 9 bases. The length of the CDR3 is 16 residues. V shed 1 base, J shed 3 bases, and the junction held 5 bases outside the gene matches. The germline V gene has CDR1 LGHDT and CDR2 YNNKEL (reference sequence). CDR3 sequence reads: CASSQAGGRATDTQYF. CDR3 nucleotides: TGTGCCAGCAGCCAAGCAGGCGGGAGGGCTACAGATACGCAGTATTTT.

This rearrangement joins TRBV19 to TRBJ1-5; TRBD1 matches at 9 bases. Germline-derived CDR1 and CDR2 are LNHDA and SQIVND (reference sequence). After removal of 7 bases from V and 3 bases from J, the junction contained 7 bases not matched to a gene. The CDR3 covers 15 residues. CDR3 region: CASIRQGGYNQPQHF. CDR3 DNA sequence: TGTGCCAGTATCCGACAGGGGGGTTACAATCAGCCCCAGCATTTT.

The V and J genes are TRBV14 and TRBJ2-2; TRBD1 might be the D (5 bases). The germline V and J ends were trimmed by 0 bases and 3 bases, with 14 bases remaining between them. Per germline, CDR1 SGHDN and CDR2 FVKESK. This CDR3 spans 17 amino acids. The CDR3 DNA reads as TGTGCCAGCAGCCAAGATTCGGGCAGGGTCTACACCGGGGAGCTGTTTTTT. Amino acids: CASSQDSGRVYTGELFF.

The chain joins TRBV12-5 to TRBJ1-6; D unclear. Germline CDR1 LGHNT, CDR2 FRNRAP. V lost 0 bases and J 0 bases, leaving 12 bases between the germline ends. This CDR3 region has 18 residues. The CDR3 sequence is CASGLVASPSSYNSPLHF. CDR3 DNA sequence: TGTGCTAGTGGTTTGGTCGCCAGCCCGAGCTCCTATAATTCACCCCTCCACTTT.

The V and J genes are TRBV30 and TRBJ1-1; weak D call: TRBD1 (5 bases). CDR3 length: 13 residues. V was cut by 4 bases and J by 5 bases, with 14 bases left in between. The germline V gene encodes CDR1 GTSNPN and CDR2 SVGIG (reference sequence). The DNA for the CDR3 is TGTGCCTGGAATCACAGGCGGGGGACTGAAGCTTTCTTT. It yields the protein CAWNHRRGTEAFF.

The chain employs TRBV7-9 and TRBJ2-6; D unresolved. The germline V gene encodes CDR1 SEHNR and CDR2 FQNEAQ (reference sequence). The V gene lost 7 bases and the J gene lost 0 bases, with 13 bases spanning the gap. The CDR3 runs 16 residues. Written as DNA, the CDR3 is TGTGCCAGCACCCTCTATCCCGTCTCTGGGGCCAACGTCCTGACTTTC. It is translated as CASTLYPVSGANVLTF.

The chain joins TRBV7-9 to TRBJ1-1; D remains ambiguous. Trimming pared 1 base from V and 4 bases from J, leaving 10 bases between. This CDR3 spans 14 amino acids. Germline V gives CDR1 SEHNR, CDR2 FQNEAQ (reference sequence). The CDR3 sequence is CASSLGTAGTEAFF. The CDR3 nucleotides are TGTGCCAGCAGCTTAGGTACCGCGGGCACTGAAGCTTTCTTT.

The chain links TRBV7-8 to TRBJ2-7; possible D gene TRBD2, 5 bases. V dropped 4 bases and J dropped 0 bases, with 16 bases sitting between them. The CDR3 is made up of 16 amino acids. The germline V gene has CDR1 SGHVS and CDR2 FQNEAQ. DNA of the CDR3: TGTGCCAGCAGCTCCATAGAGGGCCCCAGCTCCTACGAGCAGTACTTC. Translating it yields CASSSIEGPSSYEQYF.

The V gene is TRBV7-8, the J gene TRBJ2-1; TRBD2 matches 14 bases. V shed 0 bases, J shed 12 bases, and the junction held 7 bases outside the gene matches. The CDR3 length is 16 residues. Per germline, CDR1 SGHVS and CDR2 FQNEAQ. The CDR3 coding sequence is TGTGCCAGCAGCTTAGCGCTGGGGACTAGCGGGAGTTTGCAGTTCTTC. Translated, it gives CASSLALGTSGSLQFF.

This clone has just one count. This chain links TRBV23-1 with TRBJ2-3, with 8 bases identical to TRBD1. TRBV23-1 qualifies as an ORF whose function is uncertain. Trimming removed 5 bases from V and 1 base from J; junction bases left unmatched: 14. The CDR3 is made up of 18 amino acids. The CDR3 DNA sequence: TGCGCCAGCAGTTCAGACGGACCCGGGACAGGAGGCACAGATACGCAGTATTTT. Protein sequence: CASSSDGPGTGGTDTQYF.

This rearrangement joins TRBV11-2 to TRBJ2-7, with 9 nucleotides matching TRBD2. The germline gives CDR1 SGHAT, CDR2 FQNNGV. The junction had 8 bases not matched to a gene; V was cut back by 5 bases and J by 3 bases. CDR3 size: 15 residues. Written as DNA, the CDR3 is TGTGCCAGCAGCCATCTTAGGCGGGGGGGCTACGAGCAGTACTTC. Translating it yields CASSHLRRGGYEQYF.

This clone appeared a few times. The chain joins TRBV7-9 to TRBJ1-2; 7 bases agree with TRBD1. Germline CDR1 reads SEHNR; CDR2 reads FQNEAQ (reference sequence). The CDR3 contains 12 residues. Unmatched junction bases numbered 7, after V lost 3 bases and J lost 12 bases. Here the CDR3 DNA reads TGTGCCAGCAGCTTGGATACAGGGGTAAACACCTTC. It encodes CASSLDTGVNTF.

The chain uses TRBV3-1 (or the pseudogene TRBV3-2) and TRBJ2-1; 9 positions match TRBD2. This CDR3 region has 15 residues. V dropped 1 base and J dropped 11; count of bases not matched to a gene: 9. Germline V gene data show CDR1 as LGHDT and CDR2 as YNNKEL (reference sequence). Written as DNA, the CDR3 is TGTGCCAGCAGCCAAGTAACTAGCGGGCGGAGTAAGCAGTTCTTC. Its translation: CASSQVTSGRSKQFF.

This rearrangement joins TRBV24-1 to TRBJ2-1; D unclear. In germline, CDR1 is KGHDR, CDR2 SFDVKD. Trimming removed 5 bases at V and 6 bases at J, with 13 bases between. The CDR3 is 14 amino acids. The CDR3 reads CATSATQNTNEQFF. In DNA form, the CDR3 reads TGTGCCACCAGTGCGACCCAGAACACCAATGAGCAGTTCTTC.

The chain carries TRBV11-2 and TRBJ1-4, with D possibly being TRBD1 (5 bases). Germline values: CDR1 SGHAT, CDR2 FQNNGV. Trimming removed 5 bases at V and 3 bases at J, with 10 bases between. This CDR3 has 14 amino acids. For the CDR3, the DNA is TGTGCCAGCAGCCCCGGGACGGCTAATGAAAAACTGTTTTTT. Its translation: CASSPGTANEKLFF.

This clone was detected only a few times. The chain combines TRBV15 with TRBJ1-5; no firm D call. V gave up 3 bases and J gave up 5 bases, with 5 bases separating them. CDR1 and CDR2 from the germline V gene are LNHNV and YYDKDF (reference sequence). The CDR3 totals 12 residues. CDR3 DNA: TGTGCCACCAGCAGTTCATATCAGCCCCAGCATTTT. Translation gives CATSSSYQPQHF.

This chain links TRBV19 with TRBJ2-3, with D possibly being TRBD1 or TRBD2 (6 bases each). Per germline, CDR1 LNHDA and CDR2 SQIVND (reference sequence). The CDR3 totals 16 residues. Trimming took off 3 bases at V and 2 bases at J, with 15 bases between the two ends. DNA for the CDR3: TGTGCCAGTAGTATCTTGGGGGGCCCTTACACAGATACGCAGTATTTT. This encodes CASSILGGPYTDTQYF. The whole variable domain, remainder taken from reference TRBV19 and TRBJ2-3, is DGGITQSPKYLFRKEGQNVTLSCEQNLNHDAMYWYRQDPGQGLRLIYYSQIVNDFQKGDIAEGYSVSREKKESFPLTVTSAQKNPTAFYLCASSILGGPYTDTQYFGPGTRLTVL.

V gene TRBV5-1 combines with J gene TRBJ2-7; 9 nucleotides align to TRBD1. The CDR3 covers 15 residues. The V gene's germline CDR1 is SGHRS and CDR2 YFSETQ. The V gene end was trimmed by 2 bases and the J gene end by 4 bases; junction bases not matched to a gene: 7. In nucleotides, the CDR3 is TGCGCCAGCAGCTTTCCGACAGGGGGTGTTTACGAGCAGTACTTC. This translates into CASSFPTGGVYEQYF.

The rearrangement uses TRBV15 and TRBJ1-2; D remains unclear. The V end lost 0 bases, the J end lost 4 bases, and 6 bases lay between the germline ends. This CDR3 has 13 residues. Germline V gene lookup returns CDR1 LNHNV and CDR2 YYDKDF (reference sequence). CDR3 bases: TGTGCCACCAGCAGAGAGAGTTTCTATGGCTACACCTTC. Translating it yields CATSRESFYGYTF.

The chain combines TRBV27 with TRBJ2-7, with 10 bases matching TRBD1. Germline assignment: CDR1 MNHEY and CDR2 SMNVEV (reference sequence). This CDR3 contains 13 residues. J was trimmed by 6 bases and V by 8 bases; bases with no gene match: 7. The CDR3 nucleotides read TGTGCCAGCCGACCCGGGACAGGGGTCGAGCAGTACTTC. Residues: CASRPGTGVEQYF.

The table lists this clone with a few counts. One end of the junction fails to match germline, which may point to a read error. The genes are TRBV7-7 and TRBJ2-7; D perhaps matches TRBD2 (6 bases). CDR1 and CDR2 from the germline V gene are SSHAT and FNYEAQ (reference sequence). This CDR3 contains 13 residues. The CDR3 DNA reads TGTGCTAGCAGCTTAGCACGCGGGGTTGAGCAGTACTTC. This sequence encodes CASSLARGVEQYF. The variable domain in full, completed from reference TRBV7-7 and TRBJ2-7, reads GAGVSQSPRYKVTKRGQDVTLRCDPISSHATLYWYQQALGQGPEFLTYFNYEAQPDKSGLPSDRFSAERPEGSISTLTIQRTEQRDSAMYRCASSLARGVEQYFGPGTRLTVT.

CDR3 DNA: TGCGCCAGCAGCCACCCCGAGGGGGGACCCTACAATGAGCAGTTCTTC. This codes for CASSHPEGGPYNEQFF. V gene TRBV4-1 combines with J gene TRBJ2-1; D may match TRBD1 or TRBD2 (6 bases each). Germline-derived CDR1 and CDR2 are MGHRA and YSYEKL. V was shortened by 3 bases and J by 2 bases, with 14 bases between the two germline ends. The CDR3 has 16 amino acids.

The chain employs TRBV7-9 and TRBJ2-1, with TRBD2 matching 9 bases. The CDR3 loop spans 14 amino acids. Germline CDR1 and CDR2: SEHNR and FQNEAQ (reference sequence). V lost 8 bases to trimming and J lost 7 bases; unmatched junction nucleotides: 9. Here the CDR3 DNA reads TGTGCCAGCGGGGTAGCGGGAGTTGGTAATGAGCAGTTCTTC. Residues: CASGVAGVGNEQFF.